Sequencing of this T cell receptor beta chain was carried out in a study of healthy donors' naive CD4 and CD8 T cells. Germline V CDR1 and CDR2: SGHAT, FQDESV (reference sequence). The CDR3 is 16 residues long. V was trimmed by 5 bases and J by 4 bases, leaving 18 bases between them. Each TCR library used 400 to 600 ng of total RNA and a linear amplification protocol. A single record per CDR3 protein comes from TCRdb applying MiXCR to the reads. The top ten clones hold more than 2% of a sample with about 180,000 distinct CDR3 sequences, nearly 75% of them seen once. The J gene is TRBJ1-3, the V gene TRBV11-1, with D unresolved. This clonotype originated in a pool of human donors in good health; the sample pools cells from several healthy donors. Sequencing input: naive CD4+ and CD8+ T cells sorted from blood, pooled from several donors. In DNA, the CDR3 is TGTGCCAGCAGCCCCACCGATGGAGGATTAGGAAACACCATATATTTT. This translates into CASSPTDGGLGNTIYF. Supplemented by reference TRBV11-1 and TRBJ1-3, the full variable domain reads EAEVAQSPRYKITEKSQAVAFWCDPISGHATLYWYRQILGQGPELLVQFQDESVVDDSQLPKDRFSAERLKGVDSTLKIQPAELGDSAMYLCASSPTDGGLGNTIYFGEGSWLTVV.